This T cell receptor beta chain stems from a study of blood T cell repertoires in COVID-19 (dated by TCRdb to 2018 to 2021). At the level of the whole study: The collaborator samples originated in the United States, Italy and Spain and spanned the acute and convalescent phases of COVID-19. The prospective study material was composed of cDNA or gDNA derived from T cells, B-cell-depleted T cells, or PBMCs. The dataset comprised deeply sampled blood TCRbeta repertoires from subjects exposed to, actively infected with, or recovered from COVID-19. The repertoires were released in a freely available public database intended as a resource for research on the immune response to SARS-CoV-2. The samples were drawn from two sources: the first 160 participants of the ongoing ImmuneRACE study, and 1,254 subjects contributed by 6 global collaborators. Nearly every sample came with metadata listing a de-identified subject ID, COVID-19 status, age in years and sex. Where available, HLA class I and class II types were obtained from metadata supplied by the sample provider rather than from assay-based typing. Summary of the overall study and its limitations: How much clinical and demographic metadata was included differed by source and by participant, and the metadata was provided uncurated.

Whole blood was collected in K2EDTA tubes by collaborating institutions according to the institutions' own protocols. For TCRbeta analysis, collaborator samples were shipped as frozen whole blood, as isolated PBMCs, or as DNA extracted from either sample type. The immunoSEQ Assay, a bias-controlled multiplex PCR, was used to amplify TCRbeta CDR3 regions from genomic DNA. The authors processed their data as follows. Nucleated cell counts per sample were estimated from amplification of reference gene primers within the assay. To quantify the absolute abundance of each unique TCRbeta CDR3 rearrangement, sequence reads were collapsed and filtered. Productive Simpson clonality was computed per sample as the square root of Simpson's diversity index over productive rearrangements. The clones in this table, taken by TCRdb from immuneACCESS, are in-frame only. Not every clone is retained; where verified, under half of the shortfall comes from an unresolved V gene, and the cause of the rest is unknown. Clonal size and the V and J genes are those of that table, whereas D and trimming came from the DNA. This sample is represented by about 290,000 clones; around four fifths of them were singletons. The ten largest account for around 4.2% of the sample.

Points on this clone: It has no known antigen specificity. Base qualities are not recorded, but no much larger clone differs from it by a single base.

Based on the germline V gene, the CDR1 and CDR2 sequences are MDHEN and SYDVKM. V has 3 bases trimmed and J has 4 bases trimmed; junction bases matching no gene number 16. The CDR3 starts with the cysteine, ends with the phenylalanine, and has 19 residues. Only the CDR3 DNA is retained, 57 bases long and in frame from the first base. The TCR originated in a woman in her fifties or sixties with active or convalescent COVID-19. Sequenced: peripheral blood. This receptor chain uses TRBV28 and TRBJ1-5, with 9 bases aligning to TRBD1. The CDR3 here reads CASSFTAGQGGIRNQPQHF. Read as DNA, the sequence is TGTGCCAGCAGTTTTACCGCGGGACAGGGAGGTATTCGTAATCAGCCCCAGCATTTT.